The 13 T cell receptor beta chains given below trace back to one sample, sequenced in a study of T cells in Graves' hyperthyroidism and ophthalmopathy. RNA transcripts were the template for amplifying TCR beta CDR3 regions. First-round RT-PCR with HTBI primers amplified the TCR CDR3 region. TCRdb fed the multiplex PCR reads into MiXCR, producing one record per CDR3 protein. The sample holds about 760,000 distinct CDR3 sequences, about a third seen once. The source material was blood. These TCRs come from a middle-aged woman with Graves' hyperthyroidism.

This clonotype occurred many times. Here the CDR3 DNA reads TGCAGTGCTAGAGCGACAGGGAGAAGTGAAAAACTGTTTTTT. Its translation is CSARATGRSEKLFF. V gene TRBV20-1 combines with J gene TRBJ1-4, with 7 bases aligning to TRBD1. The CDR3 has 14 residues. V gave up 1 base and J gave up 7 bases; unmatched junction bases: 6. CDR1 and CDR2 from the germline V gene are DFQATT and SNEGSKA (reference sequence).

This clonotype showed up many times. The V gene is TRBV10-3, the J gene TRBJ1-5; 8 nucleotides align to TRBD1. Per the germline V gene, CDR1 is ENHRY and CDR2 is SYGVKD. The V segment lost 5 bases and the J segment 6 bases; nucleotides outside the gene matches: 6. This CDR3 spans 14 amino acids. In DNA form, the CDR3 reads TGTGCCATCAGTTCAGGACAGGGAAGTCAGCCCCAGCATTTT. Amino acids: CAISSGQGSQPQHF.

On this clonotype: This may stem from a read error, because a much larger clone lies one nucleotide away. The genes are TRBV19 and TRBJ2-5, with D maybe TRBD2 (6 bases). The CDR3 has 14 amino acids. Germline-derived CDR1 and CDR2 are LNHDA and SQIVND (reference sequence). CDR3 sequence reads: CASSPEGLQEIQYF. Here the CDR3 DNA reads TGTGCCAGTAGTCCGGAGGGCCTCCAAGAGATCCAGTACTTC. Combining the CDR3 with reference TRBV19 and TRBJ2-5 gives the whole variable domain DGGITQSPKYLFRKEGQNVTLSCEQNLNHDAMYWYRQDPGQGLRLIYYSQIVNDFQKGDIAEGYSVSREKKESFPLTVTSAQKNPTAFYLCASSPEGLQEIQYFGPGTRLLVL.

In the case of this clonotype: Germline and junction disagree at one end, which may indicate a read error. The CDR3 DNA is TGTGCCAGCAGTCCCAGTGGCGCAAACAAGGGCAACTATGGCTACATCTTC. Translation gives CASSPSGANKGNYGYIF. The rearrangement uses TRBV7-9 and TRBJ1-2; D gene uncertain. Germline V gene data show CDR1 as SEHNR and CDR2 as FQNEAQ (reference sequence). The CDR3 length is 17 residues.

The chain carries TRBV7-9 and TRBJ2-7; 7 positions agree with TRBD2. Germline V gives CDR1 SEHNR, CDR2 FQNEAQ (reference sequence). The CDR3 consists of 13 residues. V trimming: 5 bases; J trimming: 4 bases; junction bases outside the gene matches: 5. The CDR3 protein is CASSPRGEYEQYF. The DNA of the CDR3 is TGTGCCAGCAGCCCCCGGGGGGAGTACGAGCAGTACTTC.

The table lists this clonotype with a count of one. The chain combines TRBV2 with TRBJ1-1, with a possible D match to TRBD1 (5 bases). V was pared by 5 bases and J by 1 base, with 14 bases between. Germline V gives CDR1 SNHLY, CDR2 FYNNEI. CDR3 length: 15 residues. Here the CDR3 reads CASSFGTERNTEAFF. CDR3 coding DNA: TGTGCCAGCAGTTTTGGGACTGAAAGGAACACTGAAGCTTTCTTT.

This clonotype has ten or more counts. The chain recombines TRBV12-3 or TRBV12-4 with TRBJ1-5; D is possibly TRBD1 (6 bases). Trimming took off 4 bases at V and 9 bases at J, with 16 bases between the two ends. This CDR3 comprises 14 residues. CDR3: CASSSQGGHPPQHF. CDR3 in DNA: TGTGCCAGCAGTTCACAGGGCGGTCATCCGCCCCAGCATTTT.

This clonotype was found once. This may arise from a read error, as a much more abundant clone is one base away. This chain uses TRBV10-3 with TRBJ2-5; D is unresolved. This CDR3 comprises 17 residues. CDR1 is ENHRY and CDR2 is SYGVKD in the germline V gene. Trimming removed 3 bases from V and 2 bases from J, with 19 bases in between. The CDR3 spells CAISEMVGTESQETQYF. CDR3 coding DNA: TGTGCCATCAGTGAAATGGTGGGAACGGAGAGTCAAGAGACCCAGTACTTC.

The gene calls are TRBV7-9 and TRBJ1-1; possible D gene TRBD1, 5 bases. Trimming stripped 5 bases from V and 4 bases from J, with 14 bases between. This CDR3 comprises 14 residues. Looked up from germline, CDR1 is SEHNR and CDR2 is FQNEAQ (reference sequence). The CDR3 DNA sequence: TGTGCCAGCAGCCCGACCCTGGGGGGCACTGAAGCTTTCTTT. This codes for CASSPTLGGTEAFF.

As to this clonotype: Here the CDR3 omits its conserved ending phenylalanine or tryptophan, so a read error is the likely source. This chain links TRBV7-8 with TRBJ2-5; 16 nucleotides agree with TRBD2. Trimming at V came to 4 bases and at J to 2 bases, leaving 4 bases not matched to a gene. The CDR3 contains 17 residues. Germline CDR1 is SGHVS and CDR2 is FQNEAQ. The chain's CDR3 is CASSSGTSGGAQETQYL. The CDR3 region has the DNA TGTGCCAGCAGCTCTGGGACTAGCGGGGGGGCACAAGAGACCCAGTACCTC.

This clonotype was counted between two and nine times. The chain links TRBV14 to TRBJ1-1; D is uncertain. This CDR3 spans 13 amino acids. V gave up 6 bases and J gave up 4 bases, with 12 bases separating them. CDR1 is SGHDN and CDR2 is FVKESK in the germline V gene. For the CDR3, the DNA is TGTGCCAGCAGTCAGTCAAGTGGCACTGAAGCTTTCTTT. Amino acids: CASSQSSGTEAFF. The full variable domain, its missing parts supplied by reference TRBV14 and TRBJ1-1, is EAGVTQFPSHSVIEKGQTVTLRCDPISGHDNLYWYRRVMGKEIKFLLHFVKESKQDESGMPNNRFLAERTGGTYSTLKVQPAELEDSGVYFCASSQSSGTEAFFGQGTRLTVV.

The V and J genes are TRBV12-3 or TRBV12-4 and TRBJ1-1; D is perhaps TRBD1 (5 bases). V lost 2 bases and J 4 bases, leaving 11 bases between the germline ends. The CDR3 is 14 amino acids. The CDR3 protein is CASSLTGGFTEAFF. The DNA for the CDR3 is TGTGCCAGCAGTTTAACAGGAGGGTTCACTGAAGCTTTCTTT.

The V gene is TRBV29-1, the J gene TRBJ1-2; possible D gene TRBD1, 6 bases. There are 11 residues in the CDR3. Germline V CDR1 and CDR2: SQVTM, ANQGSEA. DNA for the CDR3: TGCAGTCGAAGACAGGCCTATGGCTACACCTTC. Protein: CSRRQAYGYTF.